Sequencing of this T cell receptor (beta chain) was carried out in a study of blood T cell repertoires in COVID-19. Generated by immunoSEQ multiplex PCR, the TCRdb table keeps only in-frame clones and is missing some. Altogether roughly 80,000 clones are present, around 90% being singletons, with the ten largest covering roughly 4.8%. Germline CDR1 MNHEY, CDR2 SMNVEV (reference sequence). The V end was cut by 2 bases, the J end by 1 base, with 6 bases between. CDR3 length: 14 residues. Input material: peripheral blood. This clonotype originated in a woman aged 80 or over with acute or convalescent COVID-19. The V gene is TRBV27, the J gene TRBJ1-5; no clear D. CDR3 amino acids: CASSLRGSNQPQHF. DNA for the CDR3: TGTGCCAGCAGTTTAAGAGGGAGCAATCAGCCCCAGCATTTT.